Sequencing of this T cell receptor (beta chain) was carried out in a study of blood T cells in healthy people across ages. This clonotype was seen more than once but under ten times. A J-beta primer mix and a sample-barcoded 5' primer were used in a second PCR of about 7 to 12 cycles. TCRdb ran MiXCR on the 5' RACE reads and lists one entry per CDR3 protein. The sample holds about 800,000 distinct CDR3 sequences; about 25% are singletons and the top ten take 3.7%. The data were also submitted as part of a second study, on T cells of mothers and their children.

Sequences were obtained from blood. This TCR was recovered from a boy between 5 and 17 years old in good health.

Here the CDR3 reads CASSGSLIPSYNEQFF. The CDR3, as DNA: TGTGCCAGCAGTGGATCCCTGATACCCTCCTACAATGAGCAGTTCTTC. The J gene is TRBJ2-1, the V gene TRBV7-2; D is unclear. The CDR3 spans 16 residues. Germline V gene lookup returns CDR1 SGHTA and CDR2 FQGNSA. V was cut by 6 bases and J by 0 bases, with 15 bases left in between.